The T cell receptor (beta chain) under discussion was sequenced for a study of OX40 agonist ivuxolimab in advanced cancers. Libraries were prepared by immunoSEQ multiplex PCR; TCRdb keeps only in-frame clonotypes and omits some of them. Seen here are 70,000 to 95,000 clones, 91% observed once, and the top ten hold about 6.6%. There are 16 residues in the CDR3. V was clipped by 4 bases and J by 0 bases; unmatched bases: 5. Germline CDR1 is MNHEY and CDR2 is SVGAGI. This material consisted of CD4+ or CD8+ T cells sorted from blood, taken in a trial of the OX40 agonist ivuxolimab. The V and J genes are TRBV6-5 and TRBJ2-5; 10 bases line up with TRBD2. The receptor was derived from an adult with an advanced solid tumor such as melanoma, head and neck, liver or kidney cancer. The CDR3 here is CASSSILAGNQETQYF. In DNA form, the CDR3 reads TGTGCCAGCAGTTCCATACTAGCGGGGAACCAAGAGACCCAGTACTTC.